This T cell receptor (beta chain) was sequenced during a study of cytomegalovirus exposure and HLA in healthy donors. At the level of the study: The roughly 130 validation repertoires used the same platform as the 650 to 750 first-cohort repertoires, a later analysis reported. Regarding the study as a whole: Cytomegalovirus status was reportedly diagnosed by the classifier with high specificity and sensitivity. A few of the chains that were CMV-associated were confirmed in vitro to be specific for CMV antigens.

CDR3 size: 15 residues. Per germline, CDR1 SGHRS and CDR2 YFSETQ. Trimming pared 0 bases from V and 0 bases from J, leaving 9 bases between. Profiling relied on immunoSEQ multiplex PCR, and the TCRdb table lists in-frame clones only, not all of them. This repertoire shows around 170,000 clones, about 85% found once; its top ten account for around a sixth. The sample holds one count of this clone. Its cognate antigen is unknown. The specimen sequenced was PBMCs. The chain recombines TRBV5-1 with TRBJ1-1, with D possibly matching TRBD1 (6 bases). This clonotype was obtained from a man younger than 35 in good health and CMV-seropositive. The CDR3 region has the DNA TGCGCCAGCAGCTTGGGGCAGGGGATGAACACTGAAGCTTTCTTT. Protein product: CASSLGQGMNTEAFF.